The 19 T cell receptor beta chains below were found in one sample sequenced in a study of T cell responses to AZD1222 COVID-19 vaccine. Data came from immunoSEQ multiplex PCR; TCRdb stores just in-frame clones and leaves some out. Of about 170,000 clones listed, about 83% are singletons. The sample here was peripheral blood, taken 28 days after the second AZD1222 dose. The receptor set was obtained from an adult who received the AZD1222 COVID-19 vaccine.

CDR3 loop: CASSWDAGTGVAYEQYF. CDR3 sequence (DNA): TGTGCCAGCAGCTGGGACGCCGGGACAGGGGTCGCCTACGAGCAGTACTTC. The rearrangement joins TRBV5-4 to TRBJ2-7; 10 positions agree with TRBD1. Germline CDR1 and CDR2: SGHNT and YYREEE (reference sequence). CDR3 size: 17 residues. With 3 bases clipped from V and 2 bases from J, the junction kept 11 bases outside the gene matches.

On this clone itself: In the same sample, other DNA sequences code for this CDR3. V gene TRBV18 combines with J gene TRBJ2-3, with a tentative D call TRBD2 (5 bases). V was cut by 3 bases and J by 4 bases, with 8 bases left in between. Looked up from germline, CDR1 is KGHSH and CDR2 is LQKENI. This CDR3 has 13 amino acids. The CDR3 sequence: CASSPSGADTQYF. The CDR3 DNA sequence: TGTGCCAGCTCACCGAGCGGCGCAGATACGCAGTATTTT.

The chain has TRBV18 and TRBJ1-2, with TRBD1 matching over 7 bases. This CDR3 is built from 14 residues. CDR1 is KGHSH and CDR2 is LQKENI in the germline V gene. V trimming: 4 bases; J trimming: 3 bases; junction bases outside the gene matches: 5. The CDR3 region has the DNA TGTGCCAGCTCACTCGGACAGGCCCACTATGGCTACACCTTC. It is translated as CASSLGQAHYGYTF.

The genes are TRBV10-1 and TRBJ2-2; D uncertain. Trimming removed 4 bases at V and 1 base at J, with 4 bases between. CDR3 size: 13 residues. CDR1 and CDR2 from the germline V gene are WNHNN and SYGVQD (reference sequence). The CDR3: CASSAQNTGELFF. As DNA, the CDR3 is TGCGCCAGCAGTGCACAGAACACCGGGGAGCTGTTTTTT.

The chain is built from TRBV27 and TRBJ2-7, with 7 bases lining up with TRBD1. Germline V CDR1 and CDR2: MNHEY, SMNVEV (reference sequence). Unmatched junction bases numbered 8, after V lost 4 bases and J lost 2 bases. The CDR3 has 15 amino acids. CDR3 nucleotides: TGTGCCAGCAGTTCCCTAGACAGGGCAACCTACGAGCAGTACTTC. Amino acid sequence: CASSSLDRATYEQYF.

The DNA for the CDR3 is TGTGCCAGCAGTGATCTAAGCGGGGGCTACAATGAGCAGTTCTTC. Translating it yields CASSDLSGGYNEQFF. The J gene is TRBJ2-1, the V gene TRBV6-1; 8 nucleotides agree with TRBD2. Per germline, CDR1 MNHNS and CDR2 SASEGT. The CDR3 runs 15 residues. With V trimmed by 3 bases and J by 3 bases, 4 bases remained unmatched.

This chain links TRBV11-2 with TRBJ2-2, with TRBD2 matching 8 bases. The germline CDR1 and CDR2 sequences are SGHAT and FQNNGV. The junction had 9 bases not matched to a gene; V was cut back by 5 bases and J by 4 bases. The CDR3 is made up of 16 amino acids. This CDR3 is CASSLRLASGTGELFF. The CDR3 DNA sequence: TGTGCCAGCAGCCTTAGACTAGCGTCGGGCACCGGGGAGCTGTTTTTT.

J is TRBJ1-2 and V is TRBV5-5; TRBD1 matches at 8 bases. V lost 2 bases to trimming and J lost 2 bases; unmatched junction nucleotides: 5. Germline V gene lookup returns CDR1 SGHKS and CDR2 YYEKEE (reference sequence). The CDR3 has 15 amino acids. For the CDR3, the DNA is TGTGCCAGCAGCTTACAGGGGGGAGAAAACTATGGCTACACCTTC. Translated, it gives CASSLQGGENYGYTF.

The V and J genes are TRBV2 and TRBJ2-7, with 12 nucleotides matching TRBD2. The V gene's germline CDR1 is SNHLY and CDR2 FYNNEI. The CDR3 runs 15 residues. V was pared by 4 bases and J by 2 bases, with 3 bases of the junction left unmatched. The CDR3 region is CASSVASGGAYEQYF. The CDR3 DNA sequence: TGTGCCAGCAGTGTGGCTAGCGGGGGGGCCTACGAGCAGTACTTC.

This chain uses TRBV18 with TRBJ2-5; the D is unclear. The germline gives CDR1 KGHSH, CDR2 LQKENI. The germline V and J ends were trimmed by 3 bases and 1 base, with 3 bases remaining between them. The CDR3 is 12 amino acids. The CDR3 coding sequence is TGTGCCAGCTCACCCATCCAAGAGACCCAGTACTTC. It encodes CASSPIQETQYF.

Here the CDR3 DNA reads TGTGCCAGCAGCCCAATGACAGGGTACAGCTCCTACGAGCAGTACTTC. Its translation: CASSPMTGYSSYEQYF. V is TRBV6-6 and J is TRBJ2-7; 7 bases are shared with TRBD1. The V gene end was trimmed by 6 bases and the J gene end by 0 bases; junction bases not matched to a gene: 11. CDR3 length equals 16 residues. The V gene's germline CDR1 is MNHNY and CDR2 SVGAGI (reference sequence).

This CDR3 is CASSPHQGHTGNTIYF. For the CDR3, the DNA is TGTGCCAGCTCACCACATCAGGGGCACACTGGAAACACCATATATTTT. The chain carries TRBV18 and TRBJ1-3; D might be TRBD1 (6 bases). The germline V gene has CDR1 KGHSH and CDR2 LQKENI. V was trimmed by 1 base and J by 2 bases, leaving 12 bases between them. CDR3 length: 16 residues.

The rearrangement joins TRBV4-2 to TRBJ1-2; D unresolved. The CDR3 is 15 amino acids. Trimming took off 0 bases at V and 4 bases at J, with 12 bases between the two ends. Germline V CDR1 and CDR2: LGHNA, YNFKEQ. The CDR3 bases are TGTGCCAGCAGCCAAGAAGCGGGGTTTGGCTATGGCTACACCTTC. Translated, it gives CASSQEAGFGYGYTF.

This CDR3 is CASNSGVWGYTF. In DNA, the CDR3 is TGTGCCAGTAATTCCGGGGTATGGGGCTACACCTTC. The chain is built from TRBV19 and TRBJ1-2; D not certain. The CDR3 contains 12 residues. Trimming pared 7 bases from V and 8 bases from J, leaving 14 bases between. Looked up from germline, CDR1 is LNHDA and CDR2 is SQIVND (reference sequence).

This clone was counted between two and nine times. V usage is TRBV19 and J usage is TRBJ2-1; D perhaps matches TRBD1 (5 bases). This CDR3 spans 18 amino acids. Trimming cost V 3 bases and J 2 bases, with 20 bases left between them. Germline CDR1 and CDR2: LNHDA and SQIVND (reference sequence). CDR3: CASSMQGVIHYTYNEQFF. CDR3 DNA: TGTGCCAGTAGTATGCAAGGGGTCATACATTATACCTACAATGAGCAGTTCTTC.

The chain carries TRBV27 and TRBJ2-4; 8 positions agree with TRBD1. The ends lost 8 bases at V and 8 bases at J; junction bases unmatched: 5. The CDR3 spans 12 residues. Germline CDR1 MNHEY, CDR2 SMNVEV (reference sequence). As DNA, the CDR3 is TGTGCCAGCGAGACAGGGGCGGACATTCAGTACTTC. Protein: CASETGADIQYF.

This clone is medium-sized by share. The rearrangement joins TRBV7-9 to TRBJ1-2; D not resolved. The germline CDR1 and CDR2 sequences are SEHNR and FQNEAQ (reference sequence). Trimming cost V 8 bases and J 0 bases, with 16 bases left between them. The CDR3 extends over 15 amino acids. The CDR3 loop is CASLAGWGTNYGYTF. CDR3 nucleotide sequence: TGTGCCAGCCTCGCAGGATGGGGAACTAACTATGGCTACACCTTC.

V gene TRBV10-3 combines with J gene TRBJ1-2; D is ambiguous. The CDR3 covers 14 residues. Germline V lookup: CDR1 ENHRY, CDR2 SYGVKD. Trimming shortened V by 2 bases and J by 3 bases, and 10 bases separated the two germline ends. The CDR3 DNA reads TGTGCCATCAGTGAGGGCCCATGGGACTATGGCTACACCTTC. Translating gives CAISEGPWDYGYTF.

The V gene is TRBV3-1 (or the pseudogene TRBV3-2), the J gene TRBJ1-1, with D uncertain. The CDR3 runs 12 residues. CDR1 is LGHDT and CDR2 is YNNKEL in the germline V gene (reference sequence). V was trimmed by 4 bases and J by 10 bases, leaving 13 bases between them. The CDR3 protein is CASSLDSAGAFF. DNA for the CDR3: TGTGCCAGCAGCCTTGACTCTGCGGGAGCTTTCTTT.